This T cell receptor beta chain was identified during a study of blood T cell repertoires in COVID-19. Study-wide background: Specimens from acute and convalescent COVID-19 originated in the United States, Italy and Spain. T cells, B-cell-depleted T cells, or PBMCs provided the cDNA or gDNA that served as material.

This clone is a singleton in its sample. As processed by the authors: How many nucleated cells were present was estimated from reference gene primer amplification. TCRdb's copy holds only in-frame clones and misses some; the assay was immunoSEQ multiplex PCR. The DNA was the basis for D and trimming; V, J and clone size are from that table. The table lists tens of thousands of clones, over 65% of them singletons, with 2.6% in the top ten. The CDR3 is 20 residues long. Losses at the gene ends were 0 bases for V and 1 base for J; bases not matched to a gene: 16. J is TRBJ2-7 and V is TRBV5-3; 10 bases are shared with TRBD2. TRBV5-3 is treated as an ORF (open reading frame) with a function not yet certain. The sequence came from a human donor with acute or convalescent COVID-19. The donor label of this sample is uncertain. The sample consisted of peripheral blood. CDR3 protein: CARSLGLRLAGVDRSYEQYF. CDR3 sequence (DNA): TGTGCCAGAAGCTTGGGCCTTAGGCTAGCGGGAGTAGATAGATCCTACGAGCAGTACTTC.